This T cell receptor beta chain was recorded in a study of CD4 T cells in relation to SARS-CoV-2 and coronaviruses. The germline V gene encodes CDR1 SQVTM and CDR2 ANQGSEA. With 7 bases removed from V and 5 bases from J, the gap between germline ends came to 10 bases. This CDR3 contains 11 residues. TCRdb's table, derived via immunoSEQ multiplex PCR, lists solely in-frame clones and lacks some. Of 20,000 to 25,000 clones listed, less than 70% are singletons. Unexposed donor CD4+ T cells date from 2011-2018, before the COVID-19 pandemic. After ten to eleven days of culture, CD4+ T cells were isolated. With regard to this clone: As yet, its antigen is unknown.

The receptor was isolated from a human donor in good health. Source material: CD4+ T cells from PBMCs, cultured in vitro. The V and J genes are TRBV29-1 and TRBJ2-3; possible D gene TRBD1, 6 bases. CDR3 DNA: TGCAGCGCAACAGGGCTAGATACGCAGTATTTT. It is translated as CSATGLDTQYF.